Listed below are T cell receptor beta chains from one sample, sequenced in a study of cytomegalovirus exposure and HLA in healthy donors. Data came from immunoSEQ multiplex PCR; TCRdb stores just in-frame clones and leaves some out. Of 150,000 to 180,000 clones in the sample, roughly 80% were seen once. Sequenced input: PBMCs. The source of these receptors is a man aged 30-40 years in good health and CMV-seropositive. CDR3s include the opening cysteine and the closing phenylalanine or tryptophan. Fields, in order: J gene, clone size, V gene, D gene, CDR3 protein, CDR3 DNA. The D gene is left open where the match is weak. Where a row states a size, it is once, few, many or the class of an expanded clone; other rows omit it.

j_call: TRBJ1-6; clone_size: .; v_call: TRBV5-4; d_call: .; cdr3_aa: CASSLVQDGSPLHF; cdr3_nt: TGTGCCAGCAGCTTGGTACAGGACGGTTCACCCCTCCACTTT
j_call: TRBJ1-4; clone_size: .; v_call: TRBV5-6; d_call: TRBD1; cdr3_aa: CASSPTGGRIEKLFF; cdr3_nt: TGTGCCAGCAGCCCGACAGGGGGAAGGATTGAAAAACTGTTTTTT
j_call: TRBJ1-6; clone_size: .; v_call: TRBV5-1; d_call: TRBD1; cdr3_aa: CASSAGTGSNSPLHF; cdr3_nt: TGCGCCAGCAGCGCCGGGACAGGGAGTAATTCACCCCTCCACTTT
j_call: TRBJ2-5; clone_size: .; v_call: TRBV28; d_call: .; cdr3_aa: CASDDAPPGQETQYF; cdr3_nt: TGTGCCAGCGACGATGCACCCCCAGGGCAAGAGACCCAGTACTTC
j_call: TRBJ1-1; clone_size: .; v_call: TRBV5-6; d_call: .; cdr3_aa: CASSSGNTEAFF; cdr3_nt: TGTGCCAGCAGCTCAGGGAATACTGAAGCTTTCTTT
j_call: TRBJ2-7; clone_size: .; v_call: TRBV19; d_call: .; cdr3_aa: CASSLSTGRNYEQYF; cdr3_nt: TGTGCCAGTAGTTTATCGACAGGGAGGAACTACGAGCAGTACTTC
j_call: TRBJ2-3; clone_size: few; v_call: TRBV28; d_call: TRBD2; cdr3_aa: CAISSGILDTQYF; cdr3_nt: TGTGCCATCTCTAGCGGGATCCTAGATACGCAGTATTTT
j_call: TRBJ2-7; clone_size: few; v_call: TRBV28; d_call: TRBD2; cdr3_aa: CASSSFLAGGSYEQYF; cdr3_nt: TGTGCCAGCAGTTCCTTTCTAGCGGGAGGTTCCTACGAGCAGTACTTC
j_call: TRBJ2-7; clone_size: .; v_call: TRBV9; d_call: TRBD2; cdr3_aa: CASSIGASGSHYEQYF; cdr3_nt: TGTGCCAGCTCCATTGGGGCTAGCGGGAGTCATTACGAGCAGTACTTC
j_call: TRBJ2-5; clone_size: few; v_call: TRBV6-1; d_call: TRBD1; cdr3_aa: CASNPLTGNLPEQYF; cdr3_nt: TGTGCCAGCAACCCCCTGACAGGGAACCTACCAGAGCAGTACTTC
j_call: TRBJ1-2; clone_size: .; v_call: TRBV4-2; d_call: .; cdr3_aa: CASSQVLGGGYGYTF; cdr3_nt: TGTGCCAGCAGCCAAGTTTTAGGGGGTGGCTATGGCTACACCTTC
j_call: TRBJ2-3; clone_size: .; v_call: TRBV9; d_call: .; cdr3_aa: CASRGGEGGTDTQYF; cdr3_nt: TGTGCCAGCAGAGGGGGGGAAGGGGGCACAGATACGCAGTATTTT
j_call: TRBJ2-7; clone_size: .; v_call: TRBV2; d_call: .; cdr3_aa: CAVQGGYEQYF; cdr3_nt: TGTGCCGTTCAGGGGGGCTACGAGCAGTACTTC
j_call: TRBJ2-7; clone_size: .; v_call: TRBV28; d_call: TRBD2; cdr3_aa: CASSGTSRYEQYF; cdr3_nt: TGTGCCAGCAGCGGGACTAGCCGCTACGAGCAGTACTTC
j_call: TRBJ2-7; clone_size: .; v_call: TRBV28; d_call: TRBD1; cdr3_aa: CASSPLQQGVYEQYF; cdr3_nt: TGTGCCAGCAGTCCCCTGCAACAGGGGGTCTACGAGCAGTACTTC
j_call: TRBJ2-5; clone_size: .; v_call: TRBV27; d_call: TRBD2; cdr3_aa: CASSSGTSGSSGETQYF; cdr3_nt: TGTGCCAGCAGTTCCGGGACTAGCGGGAGTTCCGGAGAGACCCAGTACTTC
j_call: TRBJ1-2; clone_size: .; v_call: TRBV5-4; d_call: TRBD1; cdr3_aa: CASRPRDRVDDGYTF; cdr3_nt: TGTGCCAGCAGACCCCGGGACAGGGTCGACGATGGCTACACCTTC
j_call: TRBJ2-2; clone_size: once; v_call: TRBV7-3; d_call: TRBD2; cdr3_aa: CASSRGLAGVGELFF; cdr3_nt: TGTGCCAGCAGCCGTGGACTAGCGGGAGTTGGGGAGCTGTTTTTT
j_call: TRBJ2-6; clone_size: .; v_call: TRBV4-1; d_call: .; cdr3_aa: CASSQEGANSGANVLTF; cdr3_nt: TGCGCCAGCAGCCAAGAAGGGGCCAACTCTGGGGCCAACGTCCTGACTTTC
j_call: TRBJ2-6; clone_size: few; v_call: TRBV15; d_call: .; cdr3_aa: CATSRARSGANVLTF; cdr3_nt: TGTGCCACCAGCAGAGCCCGCTCTGGGGCCAACGTCCTGACTTTC
j_call: TRBJ1-5; clone_size: .; v_call: TRBV19; d_call: TRBD1; cdr3_aa: CASSIGDRDNPSNQPQHF; cdr3_nt: TGTGCCAGTAGTATTGGGGACAGGGATAACCCTAGCAATCAGCCCCAGCATTTT
j_call: TRBJ2-5; clone_size: .; v_call: TRBV7-2; d_call: .; cdr3_aa: CASSLGTKETQYF; cdr3_nt: TGTGCCAGCAGCCTTGGGACAAAAGAGACCCAGTACTTC
j_call: TRBJ1-6; clone_size: .; v_call: TRBV30; d_call: .; cdr3_aa: CAWSQDYNSPLHF; cdr3_nt: TGTGCCTGGAGTCAGGACTATAATTCACCCCTCCACTTT
j_call: TRBJ1-5; clone_size: .; v_call: TRBV4-2; d_call: .; cdr3_aa: CASSQETQRPQHF; cdr3_nt: TGTGCCAGCAGCCAAGAAACCCAGCGGCCCCAGCATTTT
j_call: TRBJ1-1; clone_size: .; v_call: TRBV6-1; d_call: TRBD1; cdr3_aa: CASRPGQGLEAFF; cdr3_nt: TGTGCCAGCAGACCGGGACAGGGGCTTGAAGCTTTCTTT
j_call: TRBJ2-2; clone_size: .; v_call: TRBV9; d_call: TRBD1; cdr3_aa: CASSVAGDRDTGELFF; cdr3_nt: TGTGCCAGCAGCGTAGCGGGGGACAGGGACACCGGGGAGCTGTTTTTT
j_call: TRBJ2-7; clone_size: few; v_call: TRBV5-6; d_call: TRBD1; cdr3_aa: CASSGPGQGREQYF; cdr3_nt: TGTGCCAGCAGCGGACCGGGACAGGGACGCGAGCAGTACTTC
j_call: TRBJ1-1; clone_size: .; v_call: TRBV18; d_call: TRBD1; cdr3_aa: CASSPRGQDTEAFF; cdr3_nt: TGTGCCAGCTCACCAAGGGGACAGGACACTGAAGCTTTCTTT